What follows are 27 T cell receptor beta chains derived from one specimen sequenced in a study of blood T cell repertoires in COVID-19. Assay used: immunoSEQ multiplex PCR; TCRdb lists only in-frame clones, some missing. The sample consists of 55,000 to 85,000 clones, roughly 87% of them appearing once. Material: peripheral blood. The receptors were sampled from a woman between 18 and 30 years old with acute or convalescent COVID-19.

The chain links TRBV19 to TRBJ1-4; 9 nucleotides agree with TRBD1. Germline assignment: CDR1 LNHDA and CDR2 SQIVND (reference sequence). V lost 5 bases to trimming and J lost 5 bases; unmatched junction nucleotides: 3. The CDR3 contains 14 residues. Written as DNA, the CDR3 is TGTGCCAGTAGTTCGGACAGGGGAAATGAAAAACTGTTTTTT. As protein: CASSSDRGNEKLFF.

This chain joins TRBV30 and TRBJ1-1; 9 bases are shared with TRBD1. Germline CDR1 reads GTSNPN; CDR2 reads SVGIG (reference sequence). The CDR3 runs to 14 residues. V gave up 0 bases and J gave up 4 bases; unmatched junction bases: 3. Written as DNA, the CDR3 is TGTGCCTGGAGTGTGGGACAGGGCGGCACTGAAGCTTTCTTT. It specifies CAWSVGQGGTEAFF.

This clone was found once. V gene TRBV11-2 combines with J gene TRBJ2-1, with 12 bases lining up with TRBD2. Germline CDR1 and CDR2: SGHAT and FQNNGV. V was clipped by 1 base and J by 9 bases; unmatched bases: 13. This CDR3 is 18 amino acids long. CDR3 in DNA: TGTGCCAGCAGCTTAGGCTTCCCCTCTAGCGGGAGGGCCAGTGAGCAGTTCTTC. It yields the protein CASSLGFPSSGRASEQFF. Full variable domain (remainder filled in from reference TRBV11-2 and TRBJ2-1): EAGVAQSPRYKIIEKRQSVAFWCNPISGHATLYWYQQILGQGPKLLIQFQNNGVVDDSQLPKDRFSAERLKGVDSTLKIQPAKLEDSAVYLCASSLGFPSSGRASEQFFGPGTRLTVL.

The chain links TRBV6-6 to TRBJ2-2; tentatively, D is TRBD2 (6 bases). Trimming removed 2 bases at V and 0 bases at J, with 10 bases between. This CDR3 contains 16 residues. Per the germline V gene, CDR1 is MNHNY and CDR2 is SVGAGI (reference sequence). CDR3 coding DNA: TGTGCCAGCAGTTACGGTAGCGGAACGAACACCGGGGAGCTGTTTTTT. Its protein is CASSYGSGTNTGELFF.

The J gene is TRBJ1-4, the V gene TRBV27; D is unclear. The CDR3 is 12 amino acids. The germline CDR1 and CDR2 sequences are MNHEY and SMNVEV (reference sequence). CDR3 coding DNA: TGTGCTCCAAAGGAGGAGAGGGAAAAACTGTTTTTT. It is translated as CAPKEEREKLFF.

The chain uses TRBV30 and TRBJ1-1, with unresolved D. The ends were cut back, 8 bases at V and 3 bases at J, with 19 bases in the middle. The CDR3 sequence is 14 residues long. CDR1 GTSNPN and CDR2 SVGIG come from the germline V gene (reference sequence). CDR3 nucleotides: TGTGCCGGTACCCTGGGCCGGCGGGACACTGAAGCTTTCTTT. It codes for CAGTLGRRDTEAFF.

The gene calls are TRBV4-3 and TRBJ1-1; TRBD1 matches 10 bases. The CDR3 runs 15 residues. CDR1 and CDR2 (germline): LGHNA, YSLEER. J lost 5 bases, V lost 2 bases, and 5 bases had no gene match. CDR3 loop: CASSQRQGARTEAFF. The CDR3 nucleotides read TGCGCCAGCAGCCAAAGACAGGGGGCGCGGACTGAAGCTTTCTTT.

The J gene is TRBJ1-1, the V gene TRBV5-1; 10 nucleotides line up with TRBD1. With 3 bases clipped from V and 1 base from J, the junction kept 3 bases outside the gene matches. Per germline, CDR1 SGHRS and CDR2 YFSETQ. The CDR3 is 15 amino acids. The CDR3 sequence: CASSSGQGGNTEAFF. The CDR3 DNA follows: TGCGCCAGCAGCTCAGGACAGGGGGGGAACACTGAAGCTTTCTTT.

The chain combines TRBV2 with TRBJ1-2; 7 bases are a match to TRBD1. The V gene end was trimmed by 1 base and the J gene end by 5 bases; junction bases not matched to a gene: 4. The CDR3 sequence is 14 residues long. CDR1 and CDR2 (germline): SNHLY, FYNNEI. The CDR3 nucleotides are TGTGCCAGCAGTGAAGAGGGACAGACATATGGCTACACCTTC. Protein sequence: CASSEEGQTYGYTF. Drawing the rest from reference TRBV2 and TRBJ1-2, the complete variable domain is EPEVTQTPSHQVTQMGQEVILRCVPISNHLYFYWYRQILGQKVEFLVSFYNNEISEKSEIFDDQFSVERPDGSNFTLKIRSTKLEDSAMYFCASSEEGQTYGYTFGSGTRLTVV.

This clone was picked up one time. CDR3 in amino acids: CASSPPAGFTGGEQFF. The CDR3 nucleotides read TGTGCCAGCAGCCCCCCCGCCGGGTTCACAGGGGGCGAGCAGTTCTTC. The chain couples TRBV7-2 to TRBJ2-1; 9 nucleotides line up with TRBD1. V dropped 5 bases and J dropped 10; count of bases not matched to a gene: 15. CDR3 length: 16 amino acids. Germline V CDR1 and CDR2: SGHTA, FQGNSA.

This chain connects TRBV11-3 to TRBJ2-2; no definite D call. Germline loops: CDR1 SGHNT, CDR2 YENEEA. Trimming left V 1 base short and J 3 bases short, with 6 bases between. CDR3 size: 14 residues. The CDR3 DNA reads TGTGCCAGCAGCTTAGGCGGCCACACCGGGGAGCTGTTTTTT. This translates into CASSLGGHTGELFF.

The chain is built from TRBV14 and TRBJ1-1; D unresolved. This CDR3 is built from 16 residues. Germline lookup yields CDR1 SGHDN and CDR2 FVKESK. The V end lost 4 bases, the J end lost 0 bases, and 15 bases lay between the germline ends. CDR3 DNA: TGTGCCAGCAGCCCCCACTTCGTTTCGGTGAACACTGAAGCTTTCTTT. Translating it yields CASSPHFVSVNTEAFF. The whole variable domain, filled in from reference TRBV14 and TRBJ1-1, reads EAGVTQFPSHSVIEKGQTVTLRCDPISGHDNLYWYRRVMGKEIKFLLHFVKESKQDESGMPNNRFLAERTGGTYSTLKVQPAELEDSGVYFCASSPHFVSVNTEAFFGQGTRLTVV.

The chain carries TRBV19 and TRBJ2-3; D may be TRBD2 (5 bases). V shed 7 bases and J shed 3 bases, with 14 bases lying between them. The CDR3 length is 14 residues. From germline, CDR1 is LNHDA and CDR2 SQIVND (reference sequence). The CDR3 DNA follows: TGTGCCAGTAATCCGGGGATTCGAACAGATACGCAGTATTTT. Its protein is CASNPGIRTDTQYF.

The chain joins TRBV3-1 (or the pseudogene TRBV3-2) to TRBJ2-1, with unresolved D. CDR3 length: 15 amino acids. Germline CDR1 LGHDT, CDR2 YNNKEL (reference sequence). Trimming took off 4 bases at V and 1 base at J, with 11 bases between the two ends. CDR3: CASSPSPSSYNEQFF. The CDR3 bases are TGTGCCAGCAGCCCCTCCCCTAGTTCCTACAATGAGCAGTTCTTC.

The rearrangement uses TRBV6-1 and TRBJ1-1, with 8 bases lining up with TRBD1. The V gene's germline CDR1 is MNHNS and CDR2 SASEGT. The CDR3 consists of 14 residues. Unmatched junction bases numbered 5, after V lost 3 bases and J lost 5 bases. The CDR3 sequence: CASSELTGETEAFF. The CDR3 DNA sequence: TGTGCCAGCAGTGAGTTGACAGGGGAAACTGAAGCTTTCTTT.

The rearrangement joins TRBV6-1 to TRBJ1-5, with D tentatively TRBD1 (6 bases). Germline CDR1 is MNHNS and CDR2 is SASEGT. Trimming pared 0 bases from V and 7 bases from J, leaving 13 bases between. This CDR3 contains 15 residues. The CDR3 DNA reads TGTGCCAGCAGTGAAGCATCAGGGGCTCGGCAGCCCCAGCATTTT. This codes for CASSEASGARQPQHF.

The gene calls are TRBV19 and TRBJ1-2; TRBD1 aligns across 7 bases. J gave up 0 bases and V 6 bases, and 4 bases lay outside the gene matches. The CDR3 runs to 14 residues. The germline V gene encodes CDR1 LNHDA and CDR2 SQIVND (reference sequence). The CDR3, as DNA: TGTGCCAGTAGCAACGACAGGGCTAACTATGGCTACACCTTC. Translation: CASSNDRANYGYTF.

V is TRBV5-1 and J is TRBJ2-5; tentatively, D is TRBD1 (5 bases). The V and J ends lost 0 bases and 2 bases respectively, with 8 bases between them. This CDR3 is built from 14 residues. Germline CDR1 is SGHRS and CDR2 is YFSETQ. CDR3 in amino acids: CASSLVTAQETQYF. The CDR3 nucleotides read TGCGCCAGCAGCTTGGTGACAGCACAAGAGACCCAGTACTTC.

V usage is TRBV28 and J usage is TRBJ1-5, with D maybe TRBD1 (5 bases). The V gene's germline CDR1 is MDHEN and CDR2 SYDVKM. Trimming shortened V by 5 bases and J by 4 bases, and 9 bases separated the two germline ends. This CDR3 is 13 amino acids long. The CDR3 DNA sequence: TGTGCCAGCAGTACAGGTACAAATCAGCCCCAGCATTTT. Protein sequence: CASSTGTNQPQHF.

CDR3 DNA sequence: TGTGCCAGCAGATCTCAGGGTAACACCGGGGAGCTGTTTTTT. The encoded protein is CASRSQGNTGELFF. This chain links TRBV7-9 with TRBJ2-2, with D possibly being TRBD1 (5 bases). Germline CDR1 is SEHNR and CDR2 is FQNEAQ (reference sequence). CDR3 length: 14 amino acids. The V end was cut by 6 bases, the J end by 2 bases, with 10 bases between.

The genes are TRBV6-6 and TRBJ2-7; 7 bases are shared with TRBD1. The V gene's germline CDR1 is MNHNY and CDR2 SVGAGI (reference sequence). J was trimmed by 1 base and V by 5 bases; bases with no gene match: 5. This CDR3 comprises 14 residues. DNA for the CDR3: TGTGCCAGCAGTCCTCGGGACAGTTCCTACGAGCAGTACTTC. This gives the protein CASSPRDSSYEQYF.

The rearrangement uses TRBV18 and TRBJ1-1, with D tentatively TRBD1 (5 bases). CDR1 KGHSH and CDR2 LQKENI come from the germline V gene. V dropped 3 bases and J dropped 5 bases, with 19 bases sitting between them. The CDR3 loop spans 16 amino acids. The CDR3 region is CASSPSRVGKGTEAFF. The CDR3 DNA is TGTGCCAGCTCACCCTCCAGGGTTGGTAAGGGGACTGAAGCTTTCTTT.

This clone has only one observation. The V call is TRBV19, the J call TRBJ1-2, with 9 bases that match TRBD1. Germline CDR1 reads LNHDA; CDR2 reads SQIVND (reference sequence). The CDR3 runs 15 residues. V lost 6 bases, J lost 7 bases, and 12 bases stayed unmatched. CDR3 DNA sequence: TGTGCCAGTAGGAACCAGGGGACAGGGAAGGGTGGCTACACCTTC. Protein product: CASRNQGTGKGGYTF.

The gene calls are TRBV5-1 and TRBJ1-1, with D maybe TRBD1 (6 bases). In germline, CDR1 is SGHRS, CDR2 YFSETQ. Trimming shortened V by 4 bases and J by 0 bases, and 16 bases separated the two germline ends. The CDR3 is 16 residues long. CDR3 sequence (DNA): TGCGCCAGCAGCCCTGGCAGTGGGGGCATGAACACTGAAGCTTTCTTT. The encoded protein is CASSPGSGGMNTEAFF.

The CDR3 DNA reads as TGCAGCACAGGAAACAGGGATAACACTGAAGCTTTCTTT. It translates to CSTGNRDNTEAFF. The rearrangement links TRBV29-1 to TRBJ1-1; a weak D match, TRBD1 (6 bases). The V gene's germline CDR1 is SQVTM and CDR2 ANQGSEA. Between the trimmed V and J ends, which lost 8 bases and 2 bases, there was a span of 15 bases. This CDR3 is built from 13 residues.

The chain links TRBV6-6 to TRBJ1-5; D remains unclear. Trimming took off 2 bases at V and 9 bases at J, with 8 bases between the two ends. The CDR3 covers 12 residues. Per the germline V gene, CDR1 is MNHNY and CDR2 is SVGAGI (reference sequence). Here the CDR3 reads CASSYAGPPQHF. The CDR3 DNA follows: TGTGCCAGCAGTTACGCGGGTCCGCCCCAGCATTTT.

The chain couples TRBV2 to TRBJ1-1; no clear D. Between the trimmed V and J ends, which lost 2 bases and 1 base, there was a span of 11 bases. Germline CDR1 is SNHLY and CDR2 is FYNNEI. The CDR3 covers 15 residues. The CDR3 region has the DNA TGTGCCAGCAGTGAATCTCAGCGCTCGAACACTGAAGCTTTCTTT. Translation gives CASSESQRSNTEAFF. The full variable domain, its missing parts supplied by reference TRBV2 and TRBJ1-1, is EPEVTQTPSHQVTQMGQEVILRCVPISNHLYFYWYRQILGQKVEFLVSFYNNEISEKSEIFDDQFSVERPDGSNFTLKIRSTKLEDSAMYFCASSESQRSNTEAFFGQGTRLTVV.